A selection of T cell receptor beta chains follows, all from one sample in a study of T cells after yellow fever vaccination. MiXCR, applied by TCRdb to the 5' RACE reads, yields one record per CDR3 protein. The data contain 510,000 or so distinct CDR3 sequences, 19% of them singletons. The source material was PBMCs, sampled 15 days after the yellow fever booster vaccination. These receptors were collected from a man younger than 45 who received the YFV17D yellow fever vaccine. Both conserved end residues are part of each CDR3. Each record gives: D gene, J gene, clone size, V gene, CDR3 DNA, CDR3 protein. D genes are given only for firm matches. Clone size is not always given. Where it is, it says once, few, many or a class for expanded clones.

-,TRBJ2-5,few,TRBV5-1,TGCGCCAGCAGCTTCGGAGCTCTGGAGACCCAGTACTTC,CASSFGALETQYF
-,TRBJ1-3,few,TRBV6-5,TGTGCCAGCAGTTACGGGGCACAGGATGGAAACACCATATATTTT,CASSYGAQDGNTIYF
-,TRBJ1-3,-,TRBV4-3,TGCGCCAGCAGCCGCGGGACTGCCGGCTCTGGAAACACCATATATTTT,CASSRGTAGSGNTIYF
TRBD1,TRBJ2-3,few,TRBV15,TGTGCCACCAGCAGAGCGATGCAGGGGGCGCAGTATTTT,CATSRAMQGAQYF
-,TRBJ2-3,-,TRBV20-1,TGCAGTGCTAGCTTTACCCTAAGCACAGATACGCAGTATTTT,CSASFTLSTDTQYF
-,TRBJ1-1,-,TRBV29-1,TGCAGCGTTGACCTGACAGACCTGAACACTGAAGCTTTCTTT,CSVDLTDLNTEAFF
-,TRBJ2-6,few,TRBV4-1,TGCGCCAGCAGCCAAACCTTTGGGGGGGCCAACGTCCTGACTTTC,CASSQTFGGANVLTF
-,TRBJ1-1,-,TRBV20-1,TGCAGTGCTAGGGCCAGAGCGGGATCTAAGACAGGGAACACTGAAGCTTTCTTT,CSARARAGSKTGNTEAFF
-,TRBJ1-2,few,TRBV25-1,TGTGCCAGCAGGGAAGGACAGAACTATGGCTACACCTTC,CASREGQNYGYTF
TRBD1,TRBJ2-3,few,TRBV11-1,TGTGCCAGCAGCACTCCATACAGGGGGCGTGGGACAACAAACACAGATACGCAGTATTTT,CASSTPYRGRGTTNTDTQYF
TRBD2,TRBJ2-1,many,TRBV3-1,TGTGCCAGCAGCCAGTATAGCGGGAGCTATGAGCAGTTCTTC,CASSQYSGSYEQFF
-,TRBJ2-5,-,TRBV15,TGTGCCACCAGCAGAGATTTGGGGGGACAAGAGACCCAGTACTTC,CATSRDLGGQETQYF